Listed below are T cell receptor beta chains from one sample, sequenced in a study of blood T cell repertoires in COVID-19. Assay: immunoSEQ multiplex PCR; the TCRdb copy retains only in-frame clones and omits some. The repertoire holds 100,000 or so clones, approximately 91% seen once, with 2% to 2.5% in the top ten. Sequencing was performed on peripheral blood. Receptors were obtained from a man aged 50 or older with active COVID-19. Both conserved end residues are part of each CDR3. A D gene is named only where the DNA matches it firmly. The size entry is marked missing in some rows and otherwise reads once, few, many or a size class.

D	J	V	size	DNA	CDR3
TRBD1	TRBJ2-1	TRBV11-3	.	TGTGCCAGCAGTTGGACAGGGCCTAGGGGATACAATGAGCAGTTCTTC	CASSWTGPRGYNEQFF
TRBD1	TRBJ1-2	TRBV24-1	.	TGTGCCACCAGTGGGGGCGCAGGGGGCAACTATGGCTACACCTTC	CATSGGAGGNYGYTF
.	TRBJ2-1	TRBV6-1	.	TGTGCCAGCAGTGAATCTTTGCTAGCGAGCTCCTACAATGAGCAGTTCTTC	CASSESLLASSYNEQFF
TRBD1	TRBJ1-1	TRBV18	.	TGTGCCAGCTCACCTCCGGGACAGATCACTGAAGCTTTCTTT	CASSPPGQITEAFF
.	TRBJ2-2	TRBV6-5	.	TGTGCCAGCAGTTACGTGGGATCGGGGACCGGGGAGCTGTTTTTT	CASSYVGSGTGELFF
TRBD1	TRBJ1-1	TRBV25-1	few	TGTGCCAGCAGAAACAGGGGCAACACTGAAGCTTTCTTT	CASRNRGNTEAFF
.	TRBJ2-2	TRBV3-1/TRBV3-2	.	TGTGCCAGCAGTCCAAGATGGGGAGGCGGGGAGCTGTTTTTT	CASSPRWGGGELFF
.	TRBJ1-1	TRBV19	.	TGTGCCAGTAGTGCCCGGAGGGCAGCCGAAGCTTTCTTT	CASSARRAAEAFF
TRBD2	TRBJ2-3	TRBV7-2	.	TGTGCCAGCAGCGGGACTAGCTCGGGGTCAGATACGCAGTATTTT	CASSGTSSGSDTQYF
TRBD1	TRBJ1-6	TRBV7-9	.	TGTGCCAGCAGCCCCCGCGTCGGACAGGGGGTTAATTCACCCCTCCACTTT	CASSPRVGQGVNSPLHF
TRBD2	TRBJ2-7	TRBV6-1	once	TGTGCCAGCAGTGAAGTCCGGGGACTAGCTTTCGGGAACGAGCAGTACTTC	CASSEVRGLAFGNEQYF
.	TRBJ1-4	TRBV15	.	TGTGCCACCAGCAGAGATCGGGGGGCAGTGTCTAATGAAAAACTGTTTTTT	CATSRDRGAVSNEKLFF
TRBD1	TRBJ1-3	TRBV5-1	once	TGCGCCAGCAGCTTGGATGGGACAGGGGGTGGAAACACCATATATTTT	CASSLDGTGGGNTIYF
.	TRBJ2-1	TRBV6-5	.	TGTGCCAGCCGAGGCCACGGGGTCTCCTACAATGAGCAGTTCTTC	CASRGHGVSYNEQFF
.	TRBJ1-2	TRBV6-5	.	TGTGCCAGCCTATTCACGGGTGGGTCGAACTATGGCTACACCTTC	CASLFTGGSNYGYTF
.	TRBJ2-2	TRBV21-1	.	TGTGCCAGCAGCAAAGCATCCAGGGGCCCGGGGACCGGGGAGCTGTTTTTT	CASSKASRGPGTGELFF
.	TRBJ1-5	TRBV12-3/TRBV12-4	once	TGTGCCAGCAGCAGAGGAAGCAATCAGCCCCAGCATTTT	CASSRGSNQPQHF
.	TRBJ1-2	TRBV5-1	.	TGCGCCAGCAAACAATACACAGGGATTGACTATGGCTACACCTTC	CASKQYTGIDYGYTF
TRBD1	TRBJ1-4	TRBV19	.	TGTGCCAGTAGTAGCGGACAGGGGGTTGCAACTAATGAAAAACTGTTTTTT	CASSSGQGVATNEKLFF
.	TRBJ2-5	TRBV6-6	.	TGTGCCAGTCACAGGCCAGGGGAAGAGACCCAGTACTTC	CASHRPGEETQYF
.	TRBJ2-3	TRBV19	few	TGTGCCAGTAGTATAGACCACTACACAGATACGCAGTATTTT	CASSIDHYTDTQYF
.	TRBJ2-7	TRBV6-1	.	TGTGCCAGCAGTGAGAGCTCCTACGAGCAGTACTTC	CASSESSYEQYF
.	TRBJ1-1	TRBV6-6	.	TGTGCCAGCAGCCCCCGGGGTGAAGCTTTCTTT	CASSPRGEAFF
TRBD1	TRBJ2-3	TRBV24-1	.	TGTGCCACCAGTGATGGACAGGCGACCTCCACAGATACGCAGTATTTT	CATSDGQATSTDTQYF
TRBD1	TRBJ2-7	TRBV27	once	TGTGCCAGCAGTGCAACAGGGGGCTACGAGCAGTACTTC	CASSATGGYEQYF
.	TRBJ2-3	TRBV7-6	.	TGTGCCAGCAGCTTAAGGGGTAGCACAGATACGCAGTATTTT	CASSLRGSTDTQYF
.	TRBJ2-1	TRBV6-6	.	TGTGCCAGCAACCGGGGGACTTCCTACAATGAGCAGTTCTTC	CASNRGTSYNEQFF
TRBD1	TRBJ1-5	TRBV15	.	TGTGCCACCAGCAGAGATGGACAGGGGAGGCAGCCCCAGCATTTT	CATSRDGQGRQPQHF
.	TRBJ2-1	TRBV5-1	.	TGCGCCAGCAGCTTGCCACAGGGCAATGAGCAGTTCTTC	CASSLPQGNEQFF
.	TRBJ1-1	TRBV3-1/TRBV3-2	.	TGTGCCAGCAGACCCTCCCAGGGTACCACTGAAGCTTTCTTT	CASRPSQGTTEAFF
TRBD1	TRBJ2-1	TRBV29-1	.	TGCAGCGCCTACACAGGGGGATCTCACAATGAGCAGTTCTTC	CSAYTGGSHNEQFF
.	TRBJ1-4	TRBV27	once	TGTGCCAGCAGTTTACAGACTAATGAAAAACTGTTTTTT	CASSLQTNEKLFF
.	TRBJ1-5	TRBV18	once	TGTGCCAGCTCACAGACTTTCGCGAATCAGCCCCAGCATTTT	CASSQTFANQPQHF
.	TRBJ1-2	TRBV9	.	TGTGCCAGCAGCGTAGCTACAGGGAACTATGGCTACACCTTC	CASSVATGNYGYTF
TRBD2	TRBJ2-7	TRBV6-1	.	TGTGCCAGCAGTGAGGGAGGGAAATGGTCGGATTCCTACGAGCAGTACTTC	CASSEGGKWSDSYEQYF
.	TRBJ2-1	TRBV11-2	.	TGTGCCAGCAGCTTAGATCGGGTTAGCGTGAATGAGCAGTTCTTC	CASSLDRVSVNEQFF
TRBD1	TRBJ1-2	TRBV19	.	TGTGCCAGTACAGGGACAGGCACCGTTCATGGGACCTTC	CASTGTGTVHGTF
.	TRBJ2-7	TRBV5-1	.	TGCGCCAGCAGCTTGAACTCTGGAGGGCAGTACTTC	CASSLNSGGQYF
TRBD1	TRBJ2-2	TRBV27	.	TGTGCCAGCTCTGGACAGGGGGGCACCGGGGAGCTGTTTTTT	CASSGQGGTGELFF
.	TRBJ2-3	TRBV15	.	TGTGCCACCAGCAGAGACCAGACTGTCACAGATACGCAGTATTTT	CATSRDQTVTDTQYF
.	TRBJ2-1	TRBV18	.	TGTGCCAGCTCAGCCGCCCGGGAATCCTACAATGAGCAGTTCTTC	CASSAARESYNEQFF
TRBD1	TRBJ1-2	TRBV18	.	TGTGCCAGCTCACCGGGACAGGGGCCTGGTGGCTACACCTTC	CASSPGQGPGGYTF
.	TRBJ1-5	TRBV19	once	TGTGCCAGTAGTAGAGGGAGAAGGGTAGGAAACAATCAGCCCCAGCATTTT	CASSRGRRVGNNQPQHF
.	TRBJ2-7	TRBV7-2	.	TGTGCCAGCAGCTTAGACCGCGCCTACGAGCAGTACTTC	CASSLDRAYEQYF
TRBD2	TRBJ2-5	TRBV6-5	.	TGTGCCACCCGGACTAGCGGGGGAGAGACCCAGTACTTC	CATRTSGGETQYF